A selection of T cell receptor beta chains follows, all from one sample in a study of T cell responses to AZD1222 COVID-19 vaccine. Sequenced by immunoSEQ multiplex PCR; TCRdb stores in-frame clones only, minus some. The sample lists roughly 80,000 clones, 70% to 90% occurring once. Source: peripheral blood, taken on day 0 of AZD1222 vaccination. Every receptor here comes from an adult in good health. The CDR3 runs from the conserved cysteine through the conserved F or W. The order of the fields is V gene, J gene, D gene, CDR3 protein. D genes are given only for firm matches.

V gene: TRBV7-6
J gene: TRBJ1-2
D gene: TRBD1
CDR3 protein: CASSVRQGYGYTF

V gene: TRBV30
J gene: TRBJ1-1
D gene: TRBD1
CDR3 protein: CAWSPDRGAFF

V gene: TRBV19
J gene: TRBJ1-5
D gene: .
CDR3 protein: CASSNTGQTNQPQHF

V gene: TRBV11-2
J gene: TRBJ1-2
D gene: .
CDR3 protein: CASSSRTDSNYGYTF

V gene: TRBV4-3
J gene: TRBJ1-2
D gene: .
CDR3 protein: CASSQDIAGGTSRYGYTF

V gene: TRBV6-5
J gene: TRBJ2-1
D gene: TRBD1
CDR3 protein: CASSSRDRGPNEQFF

V gene: TRBV6-6
J gene: TRBJ2-1
D gene: .
CDR3 protein: CASRHTSSYNEQFF

V gene: TRBV6-5
J gene: TRBJ1-1
D gene: .
CDR3 protein: CASSKQDKNTEAFF

V gene: TRBV7-9
J gene: TRBJ2-1
D gene: TRBD1
CDR3 protein: CASSGQGNGEQFF

V gene: TRBV7-9
J gene: TRBJ1-1
D gene: .
CDR3 protein: CASSLAQGNTEAFF

V gene: TRBV18
J gene: TRBJ1-5
D gene: .
CDR3 protein: CASSPGPGEGQPQHF

V gene: TRBV6-1
J gene: TRBJ1-1
D gene: .
CDR3 protein: CASSESFTEAFF

V gene: TRBV11-2
J gene: TRBJ1-1
D gene: TRBD1
CDR3 protein: CASSPGQGNTEAFF

V gene: TRBV7-9
J gene: TRBJ1-2
D gene: .
CDR3 protein: CASNSNPLDGYTF

V gene: TRBV27
J gene: TRBJ2-7
D gene: TRBD1
CDR3 protein: CASSLTGTGNYEQYF

V gene: TRBV5-1
J gene: TRBJ1-6
D gene: .
CDR3 protein: CASTPREGEGSPLHF

V gene: TRBV4-2
J gene: TRBJ1-4
D gene: .
CDR3 protein: CASSQEPDGAGANEKLFF

V gene: TRBV9
J gene: TRBJ1-2
D gene: TRBD1
CDR3 protein: CASSIRPGGADYGYTF

V gene: TRBV6-4
J gene: TRBJ2-1
D gene: TRBD2
CDR3 protein: CASSDSLAGEYNEQFF

V gene: TRBV5-4
J gene: TRBJ2-2
D gene: .
CDR3 protein: CASSLVAETNTGELFF

V gene: TRBV6-4
J gene: TRBJ2-1
D gene: TRBD2
CDR3 protein: CASSVAGGPGYEQFF

V gene: TRBV7-8
J gene: TRBJ2-2
D gene: .
CDR3 protein: CASNLGHNTGELFF

V gene: TRBV19
J gene: TRBJ1-2
D gene: TRBD1
CDR3 protein: CASSADRVRGYTF